The source of this TCR beta chain is a study of blood T cell repertoires in COVID-19. At the level of the study: Samples representing acute and convalescent COVID-19 were sourced from the United States, Italy and Spain.

Per the original methods: Amplifying reference gene primers gave estimates of nucleated cell counts. This table comes from immunoSEQ multiplex PCR, and its TCRdb copy is limited to in-frame clones, with some not included. V and J calls and clone size come straight from that table; D and trimming were deduced from the DNA. The table lists around 160,000 clones, about nine tenths of them singletons, with about 2.3% in the top ten. Trimming left V 5 bases short and J 2 bases short, with 15 bases between. Looked up from germline, CDR1 is LNHDA and CDR2 is SQIVND (reference sequence). The CDR3 contains 16 residues.

This chain uses TRBV19 with TRBJ2-2, with a weak D call TRBD1 (6 bases). The receptor was derived from a human donor in a cohort sampled during active COVID-19. Sequenced input: peripheral blood. CDR3 sequence: CASSRADRSNTGELFF. In nucleotides, the CDR3 is TGTGCCAGTAGTCGGGCGGACAGATCCAACACCGGGGAGCTGTTTTTT.